This T cell receptor beta chain was recovered during a study of T cell repertoires in cytomegalovirus infection. CDR1 is SNHLY and CDR2 is FYNNEI in the germline V gene. The CDR3 runs 20 residues. V lost 1 base to trimming and J lost 2 bases; unmatched junction nucleotides: 15. TCRdb re-called the reads with MiXCR, one entry per CDR3 protein. The data show 230,000 or so distinct CDR3 sequences, with 15% to 20% seen just once and 40% to 55% held by the top ten. This clonotype was seen only once. This receptor was taken from a human donor in good health (CMV status not recorded). Some clones in this sample may be carry-over from other donors' samples. This chain connects TRBV2 to TRBJ2-1, with 9 bases fitting TRBD2. Sequencing was done on a sample of CD8+ T cells from PBMCs. The CDR3 nucleotides read TGTGCCAGCAGTGAAGGGTATTTAGGGTCTAGCGGGGAAACCTACAATGAGCAGTTCTTC. Translating gives CASSEGYLGSSGETYNEQFF.